Below, 9 T cell receptor beta chains from the same sample are listed, as sequenced in a study of control samples from healthy donors and cancer patients. Method: immunoSEQ multiplex PCR; TCRdb's copy keeps in-frame clones and lacks some. Of about 93,000 clones listed, about 87% were seen once; the top ten hold 13% to 15%. Sequencing was done on a sample of blood. The receptors were sampled from a woman aged 65 to 85 in good health.

Points on this clone: The same CDR3 can be traced to other DNA sequences in this sample. The V and J genes are TRBV7-2 and TRBJ1-1; D is ambiguous. Germline loops: CDR1 SGHTA, CDR2 FQGNSA. With 6 bases removed from V and 0 bases from J, the gap between germline ends came to 11 bases. The CDR3 consists of 14 residues. For the CDR3, the DNA is TGTGCCAGCAGACCACAAGGAATGAACACTGAAGCTTTCTTT. As protein: CASRPQGMNTEAFF.

This chain links TRBV3-1 (or the pseudogene TRBV3-2) with TRBJ1-5, with TRBD1 matching 12 bases. The CDR3 loop spans 14 amino acids. V gave up 9 bases and J gave up 3 bases; unmatched junction bases: 3. The germline V gene has CDR1 LGHDT and CDR2 YNNKEL (reference sequence). The CDR3 loop reads CARGTGGPNQPQHF. The CDR3 coding sequence is TGTGCCAGGGGGACAGGGGGCCCCAATCAGCCCCAGCATTTT.

This clone was counted once. V gene TRBV9 combines with J gene TRBJ2-5, with D perhaps TRBD1 (6 bases). V shed 0 bases and J shed 5 bases, with 23 bases lying between them. CDR1 and CDR2 from the germline V gene are SGDLS and YYNGEE. The CDR3 has 18 amino acids. The CDR3 is CASSVGQGQYWGTETQYF. As DNA, the CDR3 is TGTGCCAGCAGCGTAGGCCAGGGGCAGTACTGGGGGACCGAGACCCAGTACTTC.

The rearrangement joins TRBV7-9 to TRBJ1-1; no reliable D call. There are 15 residues in the CDR3. Trimming took off 4 bases at V and 5 bases at J, with 17 bases between the two ends. Germline CDR1 SEHNR, CDR2 FQNEAQ (reference sequence). CDR3 coding DNA: TGTGCCAGCAGCTCATCAGGAGGGTTTGGGACTGAAGCTTTCTTT. Amino acids: CASSSSGGFGTEAFF.

This clone was seen a handful of times. The chain employs TRBV11-2 and TRBJ2-7, with a possible D match to TRBD1 (6 bases). This CDR3 is 14 amino acids long. V dropped 5 bases and J dropped 7 bases, with 18 bases sitting between them. Germline CDR1 SGHAT, CDR2 FQNNGV. This CDR3 is CASSPSNRDGEQYF. CDR3 in DNA: TGTGCCAGCAGCCCATCCAACAGGGATGGGGAGCAGTACTTC. The full variable domain, in which reference TRBV11-2 and TRBJ2-7 provide the parts outside the CDR3, is EAGVAQSPRYKIIEKRQSVAFWCNPISGHATLYWYQQILGQGPKLLIQFQNNGVVDDSQLPKDRFSAERLKGVDSTLKIQPAKLEDSAVYLCASSPSNRDGEQYFGPGTRLTVT.

This clone was seen only once. The chain is built from TRBV5-6 and TRBJ2-1; 8 bases map to TRBD2. CDR1 and CDR2 (germline): SGHDT, YYEEEE. This CDR3 region has 14 residues. The junction had 5 bases not matched to a gene; V was cut back by 4 bases and J by 5 bases. The CDR3 DNA reads as TGTGCCAGCAGCATGGGACTAGTGAACAATGAGCAGTTCTTC. Residues: CASSMGLVNNEQFF.

This chain joins TRBV19 and TRBJ1-2, with a possible D match to TRBD1 (5 bases). The CDR3 consists of 16 residues. The V end lost 7 bases, the J end lost 3 bases, and 21 bases lay between the germline ends. The germline gives CDR1 LNHDA, CDR2 SQIVND (reference sequence). CDR3 sequence (DNA): TGTGCCAGTACTCTGGGACTTTTCCCTACTGACTATGGCTACACCTTC. Translating it yields CASTLGLFPTDYGYTF.

CDR3 sequence (DNA): TGTGCCAGTCGGGTAGCAACTAATGAAAAACTGTTTTTT. It codes for CASRVATNEKLFF. The chain is built from TRBV6-5 and TRBJ1-4; the D is unclear. Germline lookup yields CDR1 MNHEY and CDR2 SVGAGI. V was clipped by 9 bases and J by 0 bases, with 8 bases between them. The CDR3 runs to 13 residues.

The V call is TRBV7-2, the J call TRBJ2-1; D gene unclear. V dropped 5 bases and J dropped 7 bases, with 15 bases sitting between them. The CDR3 has 14 amino acids. Germline V gene sequence: CDR1 SGHTA, CDR2 FQGNSA. DNA for the CDR3: TGTGCCAGCAGCCCCCATCCTCTGGGGAATGAGCAGTTCTTC. As protein: CASSPHPLGNEQFF.